These 22 T cell receptor delta chains were all obtained from the same sample, sequenced in a study of gamma-delta chains in newborns, infants, children. TCRdb re-called clones from the reads via CATT. The top ten clones hold roughly 27% of a sample with over a thousand delta-chain clones, around 3.6% of them seen once. Sequencing was performed on blood. The receptor source for this set is a child who was a newborn, infant or young child, either healthy, febrile or measles-vaccinated (not recorded which).

In its sample, this clone was seen a few times. One base away lies a much larger clone, so this may be a sequencing read error. Other DNA sequences of this sample code for an identical CDR3. This rearrangement joins TRDV1 to TRDJ1; TRDD3 is a possible D gene (6 bases). There are 13 residues in the CDR3. Per the germline V gene, CDR1 is TSWWSYY and CDR2 is QGS. In nucleotides, the CDR3 is TGCGCTCTTGGGGGCCGAGTCACCGATAAACTCATCTTT. This sequence encodes CALGGRVTDKLIF.

By its share, this clone is large. J is TRDJ1 and V is TRDV1; 9 bases match TRDD3. Germline assignment: CDR1 TSWWSYY and CDR2 QGS. CDR3 length: 19 amino acids. With V trimmed by 1 base and J by 4 bases, 16 bases remained unmatched. The CDR3 DNA follows: TGTGCTCTTGGGGAACCCTCCCCGCTCCGGGGGGGATACATCGATAAACTCATCTTT. Its translation is CALGEPSPLRGGYIDKLIF.

This clone was found a few times. One base separates it from a far larger clone, so it is likely a read error. The CDR3 loop is CACDLTYAERLLGTTDTDKLIF. The CDR3 coding sequence is TGTGCCTGTGACCTAACCTACGCCGAGAGGTTACTGGGGACAACGGACACCGATAAACTCATCTTT. The rearrangement joins TRDV2 to TRDJ1; the match to TRDD3 covers 7 bases. This CDR3 has 22 residues. Germline V gene sequence: CDR1 GEAIGNYY, CDR2 EKD. Trimming removed 3 bases from V and 0 bases from J; junction bases left unmatched: 27.

On this clone itself: This clone may be a read error of a much larger clone one base away. CDR3 sequence (DNA): TGTGCTCTTGGGGAACTTCCCCCTGGGGATACGTTCCACCCCCTTTTGACAGCACAACTCTTCTTT. It encodes CALGELPPGDTFHPLLTAQLFF. The chain employs TRDV1 and TRDJ2, with 9 bases that match TRDD3. The V and J ends lost 0 bases and 1 base, in that order; junction bases with no gene match: 18. This CDR3 has 22 amino acids. From germline, CDR1 is TSWWSYY and CDR2 QGS.

Of note for this clone: It differs at one base from a far larger clone, so likely a read error. The V and J genes are TRDV2 and TRDJ3; 8 bases agree with TRDD3. Germline V gene data show CDR1 as GEAIGNYY and CDR2 as EKD. CDR3 length: 17 residues. Unmatched junction bases numbered 3, after V lost 0 bases and J lost 3 bases. The CDR3 here is CACDTAGGDWDTRQMFF. Written as DNA, the CDR3 is TGTGCCTGTGACACCGCTGGGGGAGACTGGGACACCCGACAGATGTTTTTC.

On this clone: Only one base separates this from a far larger clonotype, so it likely reflects a read error. This chain links TRDV2 with TRDJ1; 11 nucleotides match TRDD3. Looked up from germline, CDR1 is GEAIGNYY and CDR2 is EKD. The CDR3 runs 18 residues. CDR3 loop: CACDSFLLGDKDTDKPIF. The CDR3 region has the DNA TGTGCCTGTGACAGCTTCTTACTGGGGGATAAGGACACCGATAAACCCATCTTT.

This clone was counted a few times. A read error is the likely source, as a far larger clone sits one nucleotide away. Other DNA sequences from this sample encode an identical CDR3 as well. V usage is TRDV2 and J usage is TRDJ3; 7 bases line up with TRDD3. This CDR3 region has 16 residues. Per germline, CDR1 GEAIGNYY and CDR2 EKD. CDR3 DNA: TGTGCCTGTGACTGGGGGAGCTCCTGGGACACCCGACAGATGTTCTTC. Encoded protein: CACDWGSSWDTRQMFF.

In this sample, this clone turned up a few times. This likely stems from a read error, as it lies one base from a far larger clone. The chain uses TRDV2 and TRDJ3; 10 bases are a match to TRDD3. CDR1 is GEAIGNYY, CDR2 EKD, per germline. The CDR3 sequence is 21 residues long. Trimming cost V 0 bases and J 0 bases; bases outside gene matches: 10. CDR3 loop: CACDTGYWGMPFSWDTRQMFF. CDR3 sequence (DNA): TGTGCCTGTGACACCGGGTACTGGGGGATGCCCTTCTCCTGGGACACCCGACAGATGTTTTTC.

The chain links TRDV1 to TRDJ1; weak D call: TRDD2 (6 bases). Germline lookup yields CDR1 TSWWSYY and CDR2 QGS. This CDR3 has 23 residues. Trimming removed 0 bases from V and 0 bases from J, with 32 bases in between. CDR3 sequence (DNA): TGTGCTCTTGGGGAACTAGGTTTACTCCTACAGGTTCGTAAGGGATCGTACACCGATAAACTCATCTTT. This encodes CALGELGLLLQVRKGSYTDKLIF.

This clone is large (0.1 to 1%) in the sample. This chain uses TRDV1 with TRDJ1; 7 bases match TRDD3. Trimming removed 1 base from V and 1 base from J; junction bases left unmatched: 9. The CDR3 runs 17 residues. CDR1 and CDR2 (germline): TSWWSYY, QGS. CDR3 DNA sequence: TGTGCTCTTGGGGAACCTTCTTTGGGGGGATTCACCGATAAACTCATCTTT. It yields the protein CALGEPSLGGFTDKLIF.

This clone was detected only a few times. One junction end disagrees with the germline gene, perhaps due to a read error. The chain combines TRDV1 with TRDJ2; D might be TRDD3 (6 bases). Germline values: CDR1 TSWWSYY, CDR2 QGS. The CDR3 totals 15 residues. The CDR3 sequence is CALGKGRYVTAPLFF. For the CDR3, the DNA is TGTGCTCTTGGGAAGGGGAGATACGTTACAGCACCACTCTTCTTT.

Notes on this clone: This likely stems from a read error, as it lies one base from a far larger clone. This CDR3 is also generated by other DNA sequences in the sample. The gene calls are TRDV2 and TRDJ1; 9 bases agree with TRDD3. This CDR3 is 16 amino acids long. The germline CDR1 and CDR2 sequences are GEAIGNYY and EKD. DNA for the CDR3: TGTGCCTGTGACAGGGCTGGGGGATGTAGGACCGATAAGCTCATCTTT. It yields the protein CACDRAGGCRTDKLIF.

This clone qualifies as medium-sized. The sample contains more than one DNA sequence encoding this CDR3. J is TRDJ1 and V is TRDV1; maybe TRDD2 (6 bases). V lost 2 bases to trimming and J lost 4 bases, with 35 bases between them. CDR3 length: 22 amino acids. Germline-derived CDR1 and CDR2 are TSWWSYY and QGS. The CDR3 loop reads CALGEIYPMAFQLTHSYDKLIF. The CDR3 nucleotides read TGTGCTCTTGGGGAAATCTACCCGATGGCCTTCCAGCTCACTCACTCCTACGATAAACTCATCTTT.

Concerning this clone: A much bigger clone sits one base away, suggesting this may be a read error. This chain links TRDV1 with TRDJ1; 8 bases match TRDD3. The V and J ends lost 2 bases and 3 bases, in that order; junction bases with no gene match: 35. The CDR3 sequence is 25 residues long. CDR1 and CDR2 from the germline V gene are TSWWSYY and QGS. The CDR3 loop reads CALGELRAPSQRTGGLTRYADKLIF. As DNA, the CDR3 is TGTGCTCTTGGGGAATTGAGGGCTCCTTCCCAGCGTACTGGGGGCCTCACACGGTACGCCGATAAACTCATCTTT.

The chain couples TRDV1 to TRDJ1, with 13 bases identical to TRDD3. From germline, CDR1 is TSWWSYY and CDR2 QGS. V lost 5 bases and J lost 7; bases outside the gene matches: 22. The CDR3 runs to 20 residues. The CDR3, as DNA: TGTGCTCTTGGGACGAAAGTCACCTACGTCGGACTGGGGGATACGAGTAAACTCATCTTT. The encoded protein is CALGTKVTYVGLGDTSKLIF.

This clone is termed medium-sized. Other DNA sequences in the sample encode the same CDR3. J is TRDJ1 and V is TRDV1, with 11 bases matching TRDD3. The CDR3 totals 24 residues. Germline V gene lookup returns CDR1 TSWWSYY and CDR2 QGS. Unmatched junction bases numbered 27, after V lost 1 base and J lost 2 bases. The CDR3 DNA is TGTGCTCTTGGGGAACGACATTCTTCCCTCACCGAGTACTGGGGGATAAACAAGACCGATAAACTCATCTTT. It translates to CALGERHSSLTEYWGINKTDKLIF.

This clone turned up a few times. TCRdb's listed protein matches a much larger clone and diverges from this DNA's translation at residue 4, likely through a read error; the protein shown comes from the DNA. The chain combines TRDV2 with TRDJ1; 9 bases line up with TRDD3. From germline, CDR1 is GEAIGNYY and CDR2 EKD. Germline trimming cut 5 bases from V and 10 bases from J; bases unmatched to any gene: 7. The CDR3 is 12 residues long. CDR3 residues: CACGPGGSRLIF. For the CDR3, the DNA is TGTGCCTGTGGCCCTGGGGGATCCAGACTCATCTTT.

This clone was picked up a small number of times. This likely came from a read error, as a far larger clone is one base away. Other DNA sequences in the sample encode the same CDR3. The chain uses TRDV2 and TRDJ3; 13 bases agree with TRDD3. CDR3 length: 19 amino acids. CDR1 GEAIGNYY and CDR2 EKD come from the germline V gene. The chain's CDR3 is CACDRLGDTFAWDTRQMFF. In nucleotides, the CDR3 is TGTGCCTGTGACAGACTGGGGGATACGTTTGCCTGGGACACCCGCCAGATGTTTTTC.

With regard to this clone: This sequence is one base from a far larger clone and is likely a read error. V usage is TRDV1 and J usage is TRDJ2; a weak D match, TRDD2 (6 bases). The CDR3 sequence is 17 residues long. The germline CDR1 and CDR2 sequences are TSWWSYY and QGS. CDR3: CAFGEPSLPPLTAQLFF. The CDR3, as DNA: TGTGCTTTTGGGGAACCATCCCTTCCACCTTTGACAGCACAACTCTTCTTT.

This clone showed up just a few times. This may stem from a read error, because a much larger clone lies one nucleotide away. The sample contains more than one DNA sequence encoding this CDR3. The chain joins TRDV1 to TRDJ1; weak D call: TRDD3 (6 bases). The CDR3 is made up of 13 amino acids. Trimming stripped 1 base from V and 7 bases from J, with 10 bases between. CDR1 is TSWWSYY, CDR2 QGS, per germline. The CDR3 here is CALGEPVLGKLIF. The CDR3, as DNA: TGTGCTCTTGGGGAACCCGTACTGGGTAAACTCATCTTT.

This clone was detected a few times. J is TRDJ3 and V is TRDV2; D uncertain. This CDR3 contains 17 residues. Trimming stripped 3 bases from V and 1 base from J, with 12 bases between. The germline gives CDR1 GEAIGNYY, CDR2 EKD. DNA of the CDR3: TGTGCCTGTGACGCTCGGTTGAGATCCTGGGACACCCGACAGATGTTTTTC. Protein sequence: CACDARLRSWDTRQMFF.

In its sample, this clone was seen a few times. A far larger clone is one nucleotide away, so this likely arose from a read error. This chain uses TRDV2 with TRDJ3; 10 positions agree with TRDD3. From germline, CDR1 is GEAIGNYY and CDR2 EKD. CDR3 length: 21 amino acids. This CDR3 is CACDETGGSSLSSWDTRRMFF. CDR3 nucleotides: TGTGCCTGTGACGAGACTGGGGGATCCTCGCTTAGCTCCTGGGACACCCGACGGATGTTTTTC.